The source of this T cell receptor (beta chain) is a study of cytomegalovirus exposure and HLA in healthy donors. PCR involved 60 Vbeta and 13 Jbeta primers. Repertoires were generated with immunoSEQ multiplex PCR, while TCRdb's copy carries only in-frame clones and drops some. The sample includes around 110,000 clones, around 82% of them seen just once. The CDR3 loop spans 16 amino acids. Trimming stripped 5 bases from V and 1 base from J, with 18 bases between. CDR1 SGHVS and CDR2 FQNEAQ come from the germline V gene. The sequenced material came from PBMCs. The receptor was isolated from a man aged 50-59 years in good health and CMV-seronegative. The V call is TRBV7-8, the J call TRBJ2-7; D is possibly TRBD2 (6 bases). In nucleotides, the CDR3 is TGTGCCAGCAGCCCCCGAGGAGGGGTAATGTCCTACGAGCAGTACTTC. Translated: CASSPRGGVMSYEQYF.